The 26 T cell receptor beta chains given below trace back to one sample, sequenced in a study of beta chain features in type 1 diabetes. These TCRs' antigens remain unknown. The study's findings and limits: Shorter TCRB CDR3s, moderately but significantly so, marked every one of the four CD4+ subsets in Type 1 diabetes patients.

The isolated RNA, all of it, was reverse transcribed, so expressed TCRB transcripts were what got sequenced. Repertoires were generated with immunoSEQ multiplex PCR, while TCRdb's copy carries only in-frame clones and drops some. This sample has a few hundred thousand clones, with over 12% found just once. The sequenced sample was naive CD4+ T cells from blood. All receptors derive from a man aged 18 to 30 with type 1 diabetes.

This clone has more than one count but fewer than ten. The CDR3 is CASSYRPDTQYF. The CDR3 coding sequence is TGTGCCAGCAGCTACAGGCCAGATACGCAGTATTTT. The chain couples TRBV11-2 to TRBJ2-3; a weak D match, TRBD1 (5 bases). This CDR3 region has 12 residues. The germline CDR1 and CDR2 sequences are SGHAT and FQNNGV. Trimming took 4 bases from V and 4 from J, leaving 6 bases between them.

This clone was found a few times. The chain recombines TRBV7-2 with TRBJ2-7; the match to TRBD1 covers 7 bases. The junction had 12 bases not matched to a gene; V was cut back by 5 bases and J by 2 bases. Germline V gene lookup returns CDR1 SGHTA and CDR2 FQGNSA. CDR3 length: 16 residues. CDR3 loop: CASSRYSDRSPYEQYF. CDR3 DNA sequence: TGTGCCAGCAGCCGTTATTCGGACAGGAGCCCCTACGAGCAGTACTTC.

This clone has only a few counts. The chain uses TRBV2 and TRBJ2-5; 10 nucleotides match TRBD2. Germline V gives CDR1 SNHLY, CDR2 FYNNEI. V lost 2 bases and J lost 0; bases outside the gene matches: 6. This CDR3 is 17 amino acids long. DNA of the CDR3: TGTGCCAGCAGTGAATCACTAGCGGGGAACTACCAAGAGACCCAGTACTTC. Translating gives CASSESLAGNYQETQYF.

The V and J genes are TRBV2 and TRBJ2-2, with D possibly being TRBD1 (5 bases). Germline V lookup: CDR1 SNHLY, CDR2 FYNNEI. V gave up 6 bases and J gave up 2 bases, with 10 bases separating them. The CDR3 covers 14 residues. The CDR3 reads CASRRTPNTGELFF. CDR3 bases: TGTGCCAGCAGAAGGACACCTAACACCGGGGAGCTGTTTTTT.

This chain links TRBV6-5 with TRBJ2-2; D is perhaps TRBD1 (6 bases). Trimming left V 0 bases short and J 0 bases short, with 8 bases between. Germline CDR1 is MNHEY and CDR2 is SVGAGI. The CDR3 sequence is 16 residues long. CDR3 residues: CASSYSGAPNTGELFF. The CDR3 DNA follows: TGTGCCAGCAGTTACTCGGGGGCTCCGAACACCGGGGAGCTGTTTTTT.

V and J are TRBV7-2 and TRBJ2-3; TRBD2 agrees at 8 bases. Trimming cost V 6 bases and J 2 bases; bases outside gene matches: 4. The CDR3 consists of 14 residues. From germline, CDR1 is SGHTA and CDR2 FQGNSA. CDR3 sequence (DNA): TGTGCCAGCAGACTAGCGGTGAACACAGATACGCAGTATTTT. It encodes CASRLAVNTDTQYF.

This clone has only a few counts. The J gene is TRBJ2-1, the V gene TRBV11-3; D perhaps matches TRBD2 (7 bases). Trimming took 2 bases from V and 8 from J, leaving 10 bases between them. The length of the CDR3 is 13 residues. The germline gives CDR1 SGHNT, CDR2 YENEEA. The CDR3 coding sequence is TGTGCCAGCAGCTTAACGGGGGGCGATGAGCAGTTCTTC. Translation: CASSLTGGDEQFF.

The rearrangement joins TRBV6-5 to TRBJ2-2; D remains ambiguous. Deletions cut 0 bases from V and 1 base from J, with 6 bases between. Germline CDR1 and CDR2: MNHEY and SVGAGI. CDR3 length equals 15 residues. As DNA, the CDR3 is TGTGCCAGCAGTTACTCGACTGAGAACACCGGGGAGCTGTTTTTT. Translated, it gives CASSYSTENTGELFF.

A few counts support this clone. This chain joins TRBV29-1 and TRBJ2-5; 8 nucleotides line up with TRBD2. V shed 6 bases and J 1 base; nucleotides not matched to a gene: 4. The germline gives CDR1 SQVTM, CDR2 ANQGSEA. The CDR3 extends over 13 amino acids. The DNA for the CDR3 is TGCAGCGTCCCGGGAGGGACCCAAGAGACCCAGTACTTC. This sequence encodes CSVPGGTQETQYF.

This clone was seen a few times. The V and J genes are TRBV28 and TRBJ2-4; TRBD1 aligns across 7 bases. Trimming removed 10 bases from V and 3 bases from J; junction bases left unmatched: 15. This CDR3 is 16 amino acids long. Germline loops: CDR1 MDHEN, CDR2 SYDVKM. CDR3 DNA sequence: TGTGCCACCGAATCCGGACCGGGACAGTACAAAAACATTCAGTACTTC. Translation gives CATESGPGQYKNIQYF.

This clone was seen a few times. The genes are TRBV15 and TRBJ2-4; 8 positions agree with TRBD1. Germline CDR1 LNHNV, CDR2 YYDKDF (reference sequence). V was clipped by 8 bases and J by 1 base; unmatched bases: 4. The CDR3 extends over 14 amino acids. The CDR3 nucleotides read TGTGCCACCTGGACAGGGTTCGCCAAAAACATTCAGTACTTC. As protein: CATWTGFAKNIQYF.

This clone was counted a few times. The CDR3 here is CASSSTGNGYTF. As DNA, the CDR3 is TGTGCCAGCAGCTCAACAGGGAATGGCTACACCTTC. The gene calls are TRBV11-2 and TRBJ1-2, with D tentatively TRBD1 (6 bases). Germline V gene sequence: CDR1 SGHAT, CDR2 FQNNGV. Trimming removed 4 bases at V and 6 bases at J, with 9 bases between. The CDR3 runs 12 residues.

This rearrangement joins TRBV9 to TRBJ1-1; a possible D gene is TRBD1 (6 bases). The length of the CDR3 is 15 residues. The germline CDR1 and CDR2 sequences are SGDLS and YYNGEE. Trimming removed 0 bases from V and 6 bases from J, with 15 bases in between. The CDR3 sequence: CASSVGWGLRAEAFF. The CDR3 DNA follows: TGTGCCAGCAGCGTAGGGTGGGGGCTAAGGGCTGAAGCTTTCTTT.

The chain uses TRBV18 and TRBJ2-7; 13 bases fit TRBD2. V shed 3 bases, J shed 2 bases, and the junction held 4 bases outside the gene matches. CDR3 size: 16 residues. Germline V gene sequence: CDR1 KGHSH, CDR2 LQKENI. CDR3 loop: CASSPTGTSGTYEQYF. CDR3 DNA sequence: TGTGCCAGCTCACCCACCGGGACTAGCGGGACCTACGAGCAGTACTTC.

This clone was picked up a small number of times. The chain carries TRBV16 and TRBJ1-6, with TRBD1 as a possible D gene (6 bases). Germline V gene lookup returns CDR1 KGHSY and CDR2 FQNENV. The CDR3 has 15 residues. V shed 2 bases and J shed 14 bases, with 19 bases lying between them. The CDR3 nucleotides are TGTGCCAGCAGCCAAAAGCGGGGGCTCCCCGAATCCCTCCACTTT. Encoded protein: CASSQKRGLPESLHF.

This clone has just a few counts. CDR3 amino acids: CASSQGQLEKLFF. For the CDR3, the DNA is TGCGCCAGCAGCCAAGGACAGTTAGAAAAACTGTTTTTT. The chain combines TRBV4-1 with TRBJ1-4; possible D gene TRBD1, 5 bases. Trimming pared 1 base from V and 8 bases from J, leaving 8 bases between. In germline, CDR1 is MGHRA, CDR2 YSYEKL. The CDR3 consists of 13 residues.

V usage is TRBV7-6 and J usage is TRBJ2-7; D possibly corresponds to TRBD1 (5 bases). Germline values: CDR1 SGHVS, CDR2 FNYEAQ. V lost 4 bases to trimming and J lost 5 bases, with 12 bases between them. This CDR3 spans 13 amino acids. This CDR3 reads CASSYASRDEQYF. The CDR3 bases are TGTGCCAGCAGCTATGCATCCAGGGACGAGCAGTACTTC.

This clone was counted only a few times. The chain couples TRBV2 to TRBJ1-2, with TRBD1 identical over 7 bases. V shed 6 bases, J shed 4 bases, and the junction held 11 bases outside the gene matches. Looked up from germline, CDR1 is SNHLY and CDR2 is FYNNEI. The length of the CDR3 is 15 residues. The CDR3, as DNA: TGTGCCAGCAGGGATAAAACAGGGGCCTCCTATGGCTACACCTTC. It translates to CASRDKTGASYGYTF.

This sequence joins TRBV18 and TRBJ2-7; 10 nucleotides agree with TRBD1. This CDR3 spans 15 amino acids. Germline values: CDR1 KGHSH, CDR2 LQKENI. V was pared by 3 bases and J by 6 bases, with 8 bases of the junction left unmatched. This chain's CDR3 is CASSPQTGGGGEQYF. Here the CDR3 DNA reads TGTGCCAGCTCACCTCAGACAGGGGGCGGAGGCGAGCAGTACTTC.

This clone was detected a few times. This sample also contains other DNA sequences that code for the same CDR3. V is TRBV4-1 and J is TRBJ2-7; TRBD1 matches at 9 bases. The CDR3 is 14 amino acids. CDR1 is MGHRA and CDR2 is YSYEKL in the germline V gene. Unmatched junction bases numbered 4, after V lost 4 bases and J lost 3 bases. CDR3 in DNA: TGCGCCAGCAGCCGCCCGGGACAGGGCTACGAGCAGTACTTC. It codes for CASSRPGQGYEQYF.

This clone occurred a few times. The rearrangement links TRBV2 to TRBJ1-1; D gene uncertain. This CDR3 has 12 residues. Trimming stripped 7 bases from V and 1 base from J, with 7 bases between. Germline CDR1 SNHLY, CDR2 FYNNEI. The CDR3 spells CASTPQNTEAFF. The CDR3 DNA sequence: TGTGCCAGCACCCCACAGAACACTGAAGCTTTCTTT.

This clone was counted a few times. The V and J genes are TRBV30 and TRBJ2-7; 8 bases agree with TRBD1. The trim removed 3 bases at V and 4 bases at J, leaving 8 bases unmatched. CDR3 length equals 14 residues. Germline CDR1 GTSNPN, CDR2 SVGIG (reference sequence). CDR3 in amino acids: CAWRRTGIFYEQYF. In DNA, the CDR3 is TGTGCCTGGAGACGGACAGGGATTTTTTACGAGCAGTACTTC.

The rearrangement uses TRBV30 and TRBJ2-1; 8 bases are shared with TRBD2. V shed 0 bases and J 3 bases; nucleotides not matched to a gene: 7. The CDR3 covers 16 residues. CDR1 GTSNPN and CDR2 SVGIG come from the germline V gene (reference sequence). Here the CDR3 DNA reads TGTGCCTGGAGTGTACCGGGAGGGGGTCTCTACAATGAGCAGTTCTTC. This codes for CAWSVPGGGLYNEQFF.

The chain couples TRBV19 to TRBJ1-2; TRBD1 matches 10 bases. The trim removed 4 bases at V and 6 bases at J, leaving 5 bases unmatched. The length of the CDR3 is 14 residues. Per the germline V gene, CDR1 is LNHDA and CDR2 is SQIVND (reference sequence). This CDR3 is CASSRDRGTDGYTF. CDR3 sequence (DNA): TGTGCCAGTAGTAGGGACAGGGGTACGGATGGCTACACCTTC.

This clone came up a few times. V usage is TRBV6-5 and J usage is TRBJ1-1, with D maybe TRBD1 (6 bases). This CDR3 contains 16 residues. CDR1 MNHEY and CDR2 SVGAGI come from the germline V gene. The V end lost 2 bases, the J end lost 0 bases, and 13 bases lay between the germline ends. This CDR3 reads CASSYLSTGMNTEAFF. CDR3 coding DNA: TGTGCCAGCAGTTACCTATCGACAGGCATGAACACTGAAGCTTTCTTT.

The genes are TRBV7-9 and TRBJ2-3; 12 bases are a match to TRBD2. This CDR3 is 15 amino acids long. Germline V lookup: CDR1 SEHNR, CDR2 FQNEAQ (reference sequence). V lost 5 bases to trimming and J lost 4 bases; unmatched junction nucleotides: 4. CDR3: CASSQASGRADTQYF. DNA of the CDR3: TGTGCCAGCAGCCAGGCTAGCGGGAGGGCAGATACGCAGTATTTT.